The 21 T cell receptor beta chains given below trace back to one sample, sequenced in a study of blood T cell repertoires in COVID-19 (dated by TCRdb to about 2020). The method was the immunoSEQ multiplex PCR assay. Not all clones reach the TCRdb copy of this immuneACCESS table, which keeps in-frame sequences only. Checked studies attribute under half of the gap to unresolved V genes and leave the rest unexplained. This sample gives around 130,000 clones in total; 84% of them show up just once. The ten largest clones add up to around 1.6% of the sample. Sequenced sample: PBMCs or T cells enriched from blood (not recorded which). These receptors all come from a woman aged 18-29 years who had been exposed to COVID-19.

The CDR3 DNA reads TGTGCCAGCAGCCCAGGACTTCTTTATGGCTACACCTTC. This translates into CASSPGLLYGYTF. The V call is TRBV7-9, the J call TRBJ1-2; D unclear. Germline-derived CDR1 and CDR2 are SEHNR and FQNEAQ (reference sequence). This CDR3 contains 13 residues. The V end was cut by 5 bases, the J end by 5 bases, with 12 bases between. The complete variable domain, with remaining parts taken from reference TRBV7-9 and TRBJ1-2, reads DTGVSQNPRHKITKRGQNVTFRCDPISEHNRLYWYRQTLGQGPEFLTYFQNEAQLEKSRLLSDRFSAERPKGSFSTLEIQRTEQGDSAMYLCASSPGLLYGYTFGSGTRLTVV.

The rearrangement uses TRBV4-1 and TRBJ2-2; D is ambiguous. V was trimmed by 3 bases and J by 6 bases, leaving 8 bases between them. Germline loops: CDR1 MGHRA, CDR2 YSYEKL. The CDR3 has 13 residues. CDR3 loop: CASSHTDPGELFF. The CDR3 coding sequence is TGCGCCAGCAGCCATACAGATCCCGGGGAGCTGTTTTTT.

CDR3 loop: CASSLASKLNTEAFF. CDR3 DNA: TGTGCCAGCAGCTTAGCGTCCAAGCTGAACACTGAAGCTTTCTTT. J is TRBJ1-1 and V is TRBV11-2; no clear D. The CDR3 has 15 amino acids. The germline V and J ends were trimmed by 1 base and 0 bases, with 9 bases remaining between them. The germline V gene encodes CDR1 SGHAT and CDR2 FQNNGV.

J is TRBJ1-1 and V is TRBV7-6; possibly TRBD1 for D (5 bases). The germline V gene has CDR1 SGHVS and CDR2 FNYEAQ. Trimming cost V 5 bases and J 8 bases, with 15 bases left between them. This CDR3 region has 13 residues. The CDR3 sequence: CASSQTGLSEAFF. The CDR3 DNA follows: TGTGCCAGCAGCCAAACGGGACTCTCCGAAGCTTTCTTT.

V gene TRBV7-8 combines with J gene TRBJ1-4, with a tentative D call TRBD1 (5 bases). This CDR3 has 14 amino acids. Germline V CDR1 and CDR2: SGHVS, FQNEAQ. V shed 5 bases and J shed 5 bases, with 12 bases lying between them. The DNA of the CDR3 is TGTGCCAGCAGCCCACAGGAAACAAATGAAAAACTGTTTTTT. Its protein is CASSPQETNEKLFF.

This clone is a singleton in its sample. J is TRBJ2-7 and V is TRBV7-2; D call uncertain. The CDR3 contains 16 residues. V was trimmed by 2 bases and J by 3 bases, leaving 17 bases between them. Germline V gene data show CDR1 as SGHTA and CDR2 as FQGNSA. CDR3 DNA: TGTGCCAGCAGCTTACGTGACGGAGCCTCGGGCTACGAGCAGTACTTC. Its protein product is CASSLRDGASGYEQYF.

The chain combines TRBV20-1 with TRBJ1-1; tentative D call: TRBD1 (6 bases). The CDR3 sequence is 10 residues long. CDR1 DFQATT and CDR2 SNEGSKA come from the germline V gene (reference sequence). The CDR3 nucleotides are TGCATCCAAGGGGGCACTGAAGCTTTCTTT. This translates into CIQGGTEAFF.

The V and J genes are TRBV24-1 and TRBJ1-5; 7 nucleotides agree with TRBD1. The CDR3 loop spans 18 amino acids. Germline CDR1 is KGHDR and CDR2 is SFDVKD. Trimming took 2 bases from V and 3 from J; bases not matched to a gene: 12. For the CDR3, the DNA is TGTGCCACCAGTGATTATTTAAGTATCGGGACAGTCAATCAGCCCCAGCATTTT. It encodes CATSDYLSIGTVNQPQHF.

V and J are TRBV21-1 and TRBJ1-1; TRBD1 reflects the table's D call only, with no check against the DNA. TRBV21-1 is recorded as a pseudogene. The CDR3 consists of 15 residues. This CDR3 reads CASSSRTGEKTEAFF. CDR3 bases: TGTGCCAGCAGCTCCCGGACAGGGGAAAAAACTGAAGCTTTCTTT.

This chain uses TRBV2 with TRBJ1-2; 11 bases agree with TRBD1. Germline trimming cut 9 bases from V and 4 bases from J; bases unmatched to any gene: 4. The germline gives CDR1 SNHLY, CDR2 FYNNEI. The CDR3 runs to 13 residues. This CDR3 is CARWTGGAYGYTF. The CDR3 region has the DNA TGTGCCAGATGGACAGGGGGCGCCTATGGCTACACCTTC.

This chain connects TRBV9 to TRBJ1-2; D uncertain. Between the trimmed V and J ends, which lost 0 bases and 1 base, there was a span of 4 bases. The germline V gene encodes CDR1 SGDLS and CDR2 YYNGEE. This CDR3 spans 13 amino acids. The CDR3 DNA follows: TGTGCCAGCAGCGTAGACGGTAACTATGGCTACACCTTC. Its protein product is CASSVDGNYGYTF.

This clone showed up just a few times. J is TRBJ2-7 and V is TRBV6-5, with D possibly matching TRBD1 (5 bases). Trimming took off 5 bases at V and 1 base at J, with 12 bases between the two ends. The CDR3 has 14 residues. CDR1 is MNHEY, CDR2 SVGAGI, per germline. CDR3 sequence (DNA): TGTGCCAGCAGTACTCGACAGAGGTCCTACGAGCAGTACTTC. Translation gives CASSTRQRSYEQYF.

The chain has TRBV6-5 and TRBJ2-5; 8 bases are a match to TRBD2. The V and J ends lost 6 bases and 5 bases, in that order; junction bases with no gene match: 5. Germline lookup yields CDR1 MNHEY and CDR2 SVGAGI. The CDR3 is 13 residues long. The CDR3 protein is CASRKRERETQYF. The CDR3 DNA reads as TGTGCCAGCAGAAAGCGGGAGCGGGAGACCCAGTACTTC.

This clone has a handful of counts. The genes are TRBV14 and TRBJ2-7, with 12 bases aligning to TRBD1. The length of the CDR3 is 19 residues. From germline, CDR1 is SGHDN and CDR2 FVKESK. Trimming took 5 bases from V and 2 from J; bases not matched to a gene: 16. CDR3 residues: CASSARDRGHGFSPYEQYF. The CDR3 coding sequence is TGTGCCAGCAGCGCCCGGGACAGGGGGCATGGCTTTTCCCCCTACGAGCAGTACTTC.

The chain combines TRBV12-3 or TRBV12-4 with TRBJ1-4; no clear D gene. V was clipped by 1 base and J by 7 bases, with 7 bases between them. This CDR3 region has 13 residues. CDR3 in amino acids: CASSLGVSEKLFF. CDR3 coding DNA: TGTGCCAGCAGTTTAGGCGTTAGTGAAAAACTGTTTTTT.

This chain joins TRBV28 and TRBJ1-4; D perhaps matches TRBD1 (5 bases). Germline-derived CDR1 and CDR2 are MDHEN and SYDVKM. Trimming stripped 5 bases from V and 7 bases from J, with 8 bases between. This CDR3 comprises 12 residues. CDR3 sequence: CASSLDSEKLFF. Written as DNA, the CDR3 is TGTGCCAGCAGTCTCGACAGTGAAAAACTGTTTTTT.

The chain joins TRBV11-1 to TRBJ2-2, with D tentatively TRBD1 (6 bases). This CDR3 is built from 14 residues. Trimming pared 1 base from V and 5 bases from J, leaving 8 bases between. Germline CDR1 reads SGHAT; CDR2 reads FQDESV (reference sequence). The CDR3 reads CASSLGGQTGELFF. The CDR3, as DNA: TGTGCCAGCAGCTTAGGGGGGCAGACCGGGGAGCTGTTTTTT.

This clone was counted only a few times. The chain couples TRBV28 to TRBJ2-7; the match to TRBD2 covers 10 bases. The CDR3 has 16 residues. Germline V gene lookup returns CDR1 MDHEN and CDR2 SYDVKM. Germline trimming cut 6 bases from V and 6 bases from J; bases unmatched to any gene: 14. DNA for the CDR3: TGTGCCAGCAGACACCTGAGGGCTAGCGGGAGTTTCGAGCAGTACTTC. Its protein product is CASRHLRASGSFEQYF.

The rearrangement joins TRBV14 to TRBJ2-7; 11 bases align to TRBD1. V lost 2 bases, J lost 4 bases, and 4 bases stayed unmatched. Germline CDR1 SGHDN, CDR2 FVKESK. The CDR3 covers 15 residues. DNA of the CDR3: TGTGCCAGCAGCCAAAGGACAGGGGGCTCTTACGAGCAGTACTTC. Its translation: CASSQRTGGSYEQYF.

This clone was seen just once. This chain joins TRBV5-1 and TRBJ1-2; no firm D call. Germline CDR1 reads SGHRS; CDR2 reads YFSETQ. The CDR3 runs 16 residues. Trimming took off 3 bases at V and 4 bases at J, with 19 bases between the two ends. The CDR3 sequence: CASSWGVMEGSYGYTF. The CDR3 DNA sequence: TGCGCCAGCAGCTGGGGTGTGATGGAAGGGAGCTATGGCTACACCTTC.

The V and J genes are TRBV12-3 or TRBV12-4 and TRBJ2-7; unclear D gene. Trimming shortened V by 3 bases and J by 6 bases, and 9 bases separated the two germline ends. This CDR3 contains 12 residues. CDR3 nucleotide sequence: TGTGCCAGCAGTTTTTATCCCAGCGAGCAGTACTTC. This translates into CASSFYPSEQYF.